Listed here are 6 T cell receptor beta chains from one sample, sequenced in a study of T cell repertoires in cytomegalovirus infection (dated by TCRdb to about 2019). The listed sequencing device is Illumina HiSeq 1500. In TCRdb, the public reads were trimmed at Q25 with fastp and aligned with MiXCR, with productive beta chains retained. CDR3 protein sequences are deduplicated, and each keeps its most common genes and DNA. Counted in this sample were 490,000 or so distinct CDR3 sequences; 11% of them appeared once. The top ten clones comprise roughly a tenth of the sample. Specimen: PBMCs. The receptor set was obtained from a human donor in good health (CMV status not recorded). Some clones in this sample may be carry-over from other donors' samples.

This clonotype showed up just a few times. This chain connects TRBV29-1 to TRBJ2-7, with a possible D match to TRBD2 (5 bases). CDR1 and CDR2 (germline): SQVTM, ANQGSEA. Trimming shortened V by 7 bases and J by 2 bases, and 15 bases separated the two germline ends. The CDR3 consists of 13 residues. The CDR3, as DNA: TGCAGCGCCAGAAGAACGGGGACCTACGAGCAGTACTTC. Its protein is CSARRTGTYEQYF.

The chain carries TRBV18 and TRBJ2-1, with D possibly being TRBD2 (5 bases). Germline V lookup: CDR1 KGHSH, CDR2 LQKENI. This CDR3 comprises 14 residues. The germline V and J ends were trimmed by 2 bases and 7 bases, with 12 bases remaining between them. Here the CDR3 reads CASSPSSPLNEQFF. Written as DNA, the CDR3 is TGTGCCAGCTCACCATCTAGCCCATTGAATGAGCAGTTCTTC. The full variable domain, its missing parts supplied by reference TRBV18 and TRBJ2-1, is NAGVMQNPRHLVRRRGQEARLRCSPMKGHSHVYWYRQLPEEGLKFMVYLQKENIIDESGMPKERFSAEFPKEGPSILRIQQVVRGDSAAYFCASSPSSPLNEQFFGPGTRLTVL.

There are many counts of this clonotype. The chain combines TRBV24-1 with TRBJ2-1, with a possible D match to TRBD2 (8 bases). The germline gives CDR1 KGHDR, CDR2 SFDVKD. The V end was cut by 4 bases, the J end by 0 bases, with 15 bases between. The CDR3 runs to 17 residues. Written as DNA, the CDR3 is TGTGCCACCAGTGACTCGACAGGGACTAGCTCCTACAATGAGCAGTTCTTC. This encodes CATSDSTGTSSYNEQFF.

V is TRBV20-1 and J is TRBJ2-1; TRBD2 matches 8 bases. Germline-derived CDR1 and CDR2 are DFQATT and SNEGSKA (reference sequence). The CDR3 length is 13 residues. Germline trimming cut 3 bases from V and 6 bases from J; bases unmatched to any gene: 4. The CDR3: CSASGGAGNEQFF. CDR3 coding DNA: TGCAGTGCTAGCGGGGGGGCGGGCAATGAGCAGTTCTTC.

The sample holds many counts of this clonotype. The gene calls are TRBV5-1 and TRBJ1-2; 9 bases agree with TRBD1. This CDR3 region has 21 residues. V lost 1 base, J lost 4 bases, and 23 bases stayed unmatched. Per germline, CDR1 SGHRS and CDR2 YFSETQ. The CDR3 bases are TGCGCCAGCAGCTTGTCCCCGATTCTACCACACTACAGGGGGCGCGGCTATGGCTACACCTTC. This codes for CASSLSPILPHYRGRGYGYTF.

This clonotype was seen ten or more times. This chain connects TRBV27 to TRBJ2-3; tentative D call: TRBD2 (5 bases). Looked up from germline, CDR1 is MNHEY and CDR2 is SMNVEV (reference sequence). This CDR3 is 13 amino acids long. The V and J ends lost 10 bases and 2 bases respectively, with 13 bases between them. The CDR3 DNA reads TGTGCCACCTCGGAGGAATCCACAGATACGCAGTATTTT. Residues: CATSEESTDTQYF.